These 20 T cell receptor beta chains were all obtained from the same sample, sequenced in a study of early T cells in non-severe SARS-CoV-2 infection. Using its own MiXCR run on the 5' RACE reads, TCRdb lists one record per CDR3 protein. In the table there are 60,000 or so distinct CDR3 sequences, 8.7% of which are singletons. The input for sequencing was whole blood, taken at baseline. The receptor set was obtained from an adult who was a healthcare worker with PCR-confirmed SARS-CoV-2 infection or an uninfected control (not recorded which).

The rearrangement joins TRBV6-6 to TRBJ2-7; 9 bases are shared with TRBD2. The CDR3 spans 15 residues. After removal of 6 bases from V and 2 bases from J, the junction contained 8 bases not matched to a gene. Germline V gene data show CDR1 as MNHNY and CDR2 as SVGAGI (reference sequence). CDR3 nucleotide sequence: TGTGCCAGCAGCCAAAGGGCTAGCGGGGCCTACGAGCAGTACTTC. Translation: CASSQRASGAYEQYF.

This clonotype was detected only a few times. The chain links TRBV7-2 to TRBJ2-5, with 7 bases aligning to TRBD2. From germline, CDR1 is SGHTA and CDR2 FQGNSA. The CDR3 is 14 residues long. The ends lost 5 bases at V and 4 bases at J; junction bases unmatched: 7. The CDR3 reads CASSPGLVLETQYF. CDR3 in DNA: TGTGCCAGCAGCCCCGGACTAGTCCTAGAGACCCAGTACTTC.

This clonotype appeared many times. Here the CDR3 DNA reads TGCGCCAGCAGCCATGCGGGACAGAGCTATGGCTACACCTTC. Protein product: CASSHAGQSYGYTF. The V gene is TRBV4-1, the J gene TRBJ1-2; 7 bases map to TRBD1. Germline V gene lookup returns CDR1 MGHRA and CDR2 YSYEKL. Trimming at V came to 3 bases and at J to 4 bases, leaving 5 bases not matched to a gene. The CDR3 is made up of 14 amino acids.

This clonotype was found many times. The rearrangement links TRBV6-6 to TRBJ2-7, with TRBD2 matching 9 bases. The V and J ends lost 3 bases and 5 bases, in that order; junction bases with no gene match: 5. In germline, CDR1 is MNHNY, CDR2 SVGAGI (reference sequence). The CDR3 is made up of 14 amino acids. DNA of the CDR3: TGTGCCAGCAGTTATGGCGGGAGGGCCAACGAGCAGTACTTC. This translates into CASSYGGRANEQYF.

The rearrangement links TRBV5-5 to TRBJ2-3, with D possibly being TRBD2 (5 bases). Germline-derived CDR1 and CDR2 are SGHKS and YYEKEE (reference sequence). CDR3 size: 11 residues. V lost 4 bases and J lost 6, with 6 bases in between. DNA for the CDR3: TGTGCCAGCAGCGAGCGGGATACGCAGTATTTT. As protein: CASSERDTQYF.

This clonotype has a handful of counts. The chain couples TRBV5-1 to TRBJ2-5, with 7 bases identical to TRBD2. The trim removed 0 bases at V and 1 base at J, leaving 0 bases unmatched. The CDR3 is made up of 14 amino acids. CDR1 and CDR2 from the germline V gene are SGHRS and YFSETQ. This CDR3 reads CASSLASGQETQYF. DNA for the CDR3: TGCGCCAGCAGCTTGGCTAGCGGCCAAGAGACCCAGTACTTC.

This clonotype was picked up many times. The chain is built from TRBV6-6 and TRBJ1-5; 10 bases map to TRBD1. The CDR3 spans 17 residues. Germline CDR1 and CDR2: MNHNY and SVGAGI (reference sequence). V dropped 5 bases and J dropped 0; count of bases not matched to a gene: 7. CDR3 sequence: CASSSGTGVYSNQPQHF. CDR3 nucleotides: TGTGCCAGCAGTAGCGGGACAGGGGTCTATAGCAATCAGCCCCAGCATTTT.

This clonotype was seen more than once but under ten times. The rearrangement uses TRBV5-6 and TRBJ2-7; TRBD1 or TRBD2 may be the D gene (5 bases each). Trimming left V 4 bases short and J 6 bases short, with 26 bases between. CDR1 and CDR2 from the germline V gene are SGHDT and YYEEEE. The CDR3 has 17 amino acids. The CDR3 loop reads CASSTRRNRDPRSEQYF. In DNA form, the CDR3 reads TGTGCCAGCAGCACACGCCGTAACCGGGACCCGCGATCCGAGCAGTACTTC.

Here the CDR3 reads CASSPRGYNEQFF. DNA of the CDR3: TGTGCCAGCAGTCCCCGTGGCTACAATGAGCAGTTCTTC. The chain carries TRBV12-3 or TRBV12-4 and TRBJ2-1, with unresolved D. This CDR3 is 13 amino acids long. V gave up 5 bases and J gave up 3 bases, with 8 bases separating them.

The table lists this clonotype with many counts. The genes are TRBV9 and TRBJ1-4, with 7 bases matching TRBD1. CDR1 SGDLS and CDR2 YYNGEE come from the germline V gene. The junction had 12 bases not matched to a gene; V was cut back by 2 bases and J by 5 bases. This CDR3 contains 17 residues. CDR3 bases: TGTGCCAGCAGCGTTTCGCTTCAAGGGACAGAGAATGAAAAACTGTTTTTT. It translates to CASSVSLQGTENEKLFF.

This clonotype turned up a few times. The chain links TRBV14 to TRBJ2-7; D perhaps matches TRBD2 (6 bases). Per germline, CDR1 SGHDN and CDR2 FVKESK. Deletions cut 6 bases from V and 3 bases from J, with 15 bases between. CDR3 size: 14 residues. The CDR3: CASSPGLWGYEQYF. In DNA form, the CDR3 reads TGTGCCAGCAGTCCGGGACTGTGGGGCTACGAGCAGTACTTC.

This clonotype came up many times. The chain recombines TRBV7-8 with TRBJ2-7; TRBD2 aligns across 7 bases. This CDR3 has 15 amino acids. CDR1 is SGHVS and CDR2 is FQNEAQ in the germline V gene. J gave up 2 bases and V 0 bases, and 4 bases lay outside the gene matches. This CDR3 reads CASSLARGGAYEQYF. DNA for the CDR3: TGTGCCAGCAGCTTAGCGCGGGGAGGGGCCTACGAGCAGTACTTC.

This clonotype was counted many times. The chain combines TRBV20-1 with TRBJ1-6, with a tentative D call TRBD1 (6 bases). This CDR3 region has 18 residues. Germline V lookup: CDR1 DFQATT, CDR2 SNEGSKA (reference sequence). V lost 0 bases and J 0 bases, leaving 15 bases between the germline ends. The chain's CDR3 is CSARDHVRGSSYNSPLHF. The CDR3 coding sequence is TGCAGTGCTAGAGATCACGTCAGGGGAAGCTCCTATAATTCACCCCTCCACTTT.

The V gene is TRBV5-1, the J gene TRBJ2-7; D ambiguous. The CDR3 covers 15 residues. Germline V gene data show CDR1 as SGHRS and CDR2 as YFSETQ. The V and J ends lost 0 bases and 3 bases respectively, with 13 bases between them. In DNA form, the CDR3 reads TGCGCCAGCAGCTTGGAGTATACAAGCCTCTACGAGCAGTACTTC. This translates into CASSLEYTSLYEQYF.

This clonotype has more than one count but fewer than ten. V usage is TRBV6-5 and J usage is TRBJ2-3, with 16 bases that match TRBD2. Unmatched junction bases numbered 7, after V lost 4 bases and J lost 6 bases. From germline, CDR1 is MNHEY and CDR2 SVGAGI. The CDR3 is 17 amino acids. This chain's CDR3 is CASSSPGLAGGRDTQYF. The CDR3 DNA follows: TGTGCCAGCAGTTCCCCGGGACTAGCGGGGGGGCGTGATACGCAGTATTTT.

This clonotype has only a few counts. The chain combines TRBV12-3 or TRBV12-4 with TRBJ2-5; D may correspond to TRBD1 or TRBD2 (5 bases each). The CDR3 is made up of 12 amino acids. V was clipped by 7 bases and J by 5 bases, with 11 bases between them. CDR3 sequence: CASTGSGETQYF. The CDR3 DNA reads TGTGCCAGCACAGGGTCGGGGGAGACCCAGTACTTC.

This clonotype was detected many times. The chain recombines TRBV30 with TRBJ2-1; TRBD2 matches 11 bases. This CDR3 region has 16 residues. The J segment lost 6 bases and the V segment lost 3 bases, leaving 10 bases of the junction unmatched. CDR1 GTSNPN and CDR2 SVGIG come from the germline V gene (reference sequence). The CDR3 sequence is CAWSAPASGRSNEQFF. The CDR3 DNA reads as TGTGCCTGGAGCGCCCCCGCTAGCGGGAGGTCCAATGAGCAGTTCTTC.

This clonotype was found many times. This CDR3 is CASGGTVLNQPQHF. Written as DNA, the CDR3 is TGTGCCAGCGGGGGGACAGTGCTCAATCAGCCCCAGCATTTT. V gene TRBV27 combines with J gene TRBJ1-5, with TRBD1 matching 7 bases. The CDR3 spans 14 residues. Per the germline V gene, CDR1 is MNHEY and CDR2 is SMNVEV (reference sequence). The V and J ends lost 8 bases and 3 bases, in that order; junction bases with no gene match: 7.

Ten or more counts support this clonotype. In nucleotides, the CDR3 is TGCAGTGCTCACCGGGACTACCAGACAGATACGCAGTATTTT. It translates to CSAHRDYQTDTQYF. The V gene is TRBV20-1, the J gene TRBJ2-3, with 7 bases fitting TRBD2. V shed 5 bases and J 3 bases; nucleotides not matched to a gene: 8. CDR1 is DFQATT, CDR2 SNEGSKA, per germline (reference sequence). The CDR3 is made up of 14 amino acids.

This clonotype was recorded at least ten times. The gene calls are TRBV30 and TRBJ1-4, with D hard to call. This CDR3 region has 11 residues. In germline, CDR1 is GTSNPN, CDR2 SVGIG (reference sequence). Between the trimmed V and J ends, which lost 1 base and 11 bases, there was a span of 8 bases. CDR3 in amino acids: CAWSAAGKLFF. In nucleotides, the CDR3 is TGTGCCTGGAGTGCAGCCGGTAAACTGTTTTTT.